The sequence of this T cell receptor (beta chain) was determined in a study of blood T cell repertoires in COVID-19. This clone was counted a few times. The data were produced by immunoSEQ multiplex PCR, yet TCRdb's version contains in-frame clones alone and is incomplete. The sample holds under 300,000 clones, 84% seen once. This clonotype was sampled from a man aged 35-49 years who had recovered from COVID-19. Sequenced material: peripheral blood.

DNA of the CDR3: TGTGCCAGCTCACCACCCCCCCAGTACAATGAGCAGTTCTTC. Translation gives CASSPPPQYNEQFF. This chain uses TRBV18 with TRBJ2-1, with unresolved D. The V gene lost 0 bases and the J gene lost 4 bases, with 7 bases spanning the gap. CDR1 and CDR2 from the germline V gene are KGHSH and LQKENI. The CDR3 length is 14 residues.